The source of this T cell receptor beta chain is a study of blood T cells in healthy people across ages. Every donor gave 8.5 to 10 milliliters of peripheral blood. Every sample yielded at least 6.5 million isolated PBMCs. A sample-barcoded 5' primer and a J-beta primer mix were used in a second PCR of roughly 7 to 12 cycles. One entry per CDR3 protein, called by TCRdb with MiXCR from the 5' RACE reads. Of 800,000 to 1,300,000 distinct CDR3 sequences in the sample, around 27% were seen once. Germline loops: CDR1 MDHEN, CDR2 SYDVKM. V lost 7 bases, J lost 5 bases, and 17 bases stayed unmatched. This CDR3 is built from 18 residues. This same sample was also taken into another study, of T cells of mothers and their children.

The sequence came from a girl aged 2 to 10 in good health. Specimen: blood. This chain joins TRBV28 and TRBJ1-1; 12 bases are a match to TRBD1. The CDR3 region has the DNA TGTGCCAGCATAAGCTCGACCGGGACAGGGGGCCCGTGGACTGAAGCTTTCTTT. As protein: CASISSTGTGGPWTEAFF.